Presented here are 3 T cell receptor beta chains from one specimen sequenced in a study of cytomegalovirus exposure and HLA in healthy donors. Vbeta (60) and Jbeta (13) primers were used in the PCR. Libraries were prepared by immunoSEQ multiplex PCR; TCRdb keeps only in-frame clonotypes and omits some of them. The sample has 100,000 or so clones. The sample taken for sequencing was PBMCs. These receptor sequences come from a woman between 25 and 40 years old in good health and CMV-seronegative.

The rearrangement uses TRBV28 and TRBJ2-1; TRBD2 might be the D (5 bases). Germline lookup yields CDR1 MDHEN and CDR2 SYDVKM. The CDR3 extends over 16 amino acids. Trimming left V 7 bases short and J 7 bases short, with 23 bases between. CDR3 coding DNA: TGTGCCAGCACGAGTACCGGGGAAATCGGATTAAATGAGCAGTTCTTC. It codes for CASTSTGEIGLNEQFF.

The genes are TRBV7-9 and TRBJ1-2, with TRBD1 as a possible D gene (6 bases). Per the germline V gene, CDR1 is SEHNR and CDR2 is FQNEAQ (reference sequence). The CDR3 sequence is 15 residues long. V gave up 5 bases and J gave up 2 bases, with 15 bases separating them. This chain's CDR3 is CASSAQGRNNYGYTF. CDR3 in DNA: TGTGCCAGCAGCGCTCAGGGGCGCAACAACTATGGCTACACCTTC.

The gene calls are TRBV19 and TRBJ2-5; TRBD2 matches 13 bases. The closer fit of TRBJ2-7 to the DNA end suggests the J call may be wrong. The CDR3 has 15 residues. Germline values: CDR1 LNHDA, CDR2 SQIVND (reference sequence). CDR3 nucleotides: TGTGCCAGTAGTCCGGGACTAGCGGGGACGAACGAGCAGTACTTC. Translation: CASSPGLAGTNEQYF.